Sequencing of this T cell receptor (beta chain) was carried out in a study of blood T cell repertoires in COVID-19 (TCRdb year 2020). Context from the whole study: Collaborator samples came from the United States, Italy and Spain and covered acute and convalescent phases of COVID-19. Subjects who had been exposed to COVID-19, were actively infected with it, or had recovered from it provided the deeply sampled blood TCRbeta repertoires that made up the dataset. The prospective study material was composed of cDNA or gDNA derived from T cells, B-cell-depleted T cells, or PBMCs. The samples were drawn from the first 160 participants of the ongoing ImmuneRACE study and from 950 to 1,500 subjects provided by 6 global collaborators. The sample metadata nearly always contained a de-identified subject ID, COVID-19 status, age in years and sex. HLA class I and class II types, where available, came from metadata supplied by the sample provider rather than from assay-based typing. A freely available public database, intended as a resource for researchers studying the immune response to SARS-CoV-2, is where the repertoires were released. Here is what the overall study found, with its caveats: The quantity of clinical and demographic metadata differed by source and by participant and was supplied without curation.

Collaborating institutions collected whole blood in K2EDTA tubes following their own protocols. Collaborator samples were shipped for TCRbeta analysis as frozen whole blood, isolated PBMCs, or DNA extracted from either sample type. Points on this clone: The specificity of this receptor is unknown. No much larger clonotype is one base removed from it; base qualities were not supplied.

Looking up the germline V gene yields CDR1 SGDLS and CDR2 YYNGEE. Including the terminal cysteine and phenylalanine, the CDR3 comprises 12 residues. Only CDR3 DNA is held: 36 bases, read in frame from base 1. V is reduced by 3 bases and J by 3 bases, leaving a spacing of 6 bases between them. TCRbeta CDR3 regions were amplified from genomic DNA by means of the immunoSEQ Assay, a bias-controlled multiplex PCR. The original methods were these. Nucleated cell counts per sample were estimated from amplification of reference gene primers within the assay. To quantify the absolute abundance of each unique TCRbeta CDR3 rearrangement, sequence reads were collapsed and filtered. Productive Simpson clonality was computed per sample as the square root of Simpson's diversity index over productive rearrangements. TCRdb stores this immuneACCESS table with in-frame sequences only. Part of the clones is absent; in the studies checked, under half of the shortfall reflects unresolved V genes, and no reason is known for the rest. D and trimming come from the DNA, and the V and J calls and clone size come from that table. Present in this sample are 350,000 to 450,000 clones, roughly 90% of which were seen just once. Around 1.3% of the sample belongs to the ten largest clones.

The TCR comes from a man between 35 and 55 years old with acute or convalescent COVID-19. The V gene is TRBV9 and the J gene is TRBJ2-5, with TRBD1 as a weak D call on 5 bases. Input material: peripheral blood. The CDR3 corresponds to CASSGREETQYF. The DNA reads as follows: TGTGCCAGCAGCGGCAGGGAAGAGACCCAGTACTTC.